These 15 T cell receptor beta chains came from one sample sequenced in a study of early T cells in non-severe SARS-CoV-2 infection. TCRdb re-called the 5' RACE reads through MiXCR, storing one row per CDR3 protein. The sample gives about 130,000 distinct CDR3 sequences, just under 15% of which show up once; around a fifth is in the top ten. The sample consisted of whole blood. These receptors all come from an adult who was a healthcare worker with PCR-confirmed SARS-CoV-2 infection or an uninfected control (not recorded which).

V is TRBV6-5 and J is TRBJ1-1, with D perhaps matching TRBD1 (5 bases). This CDR3 spans 14 amino acids. The V end was cut by 6 bases, the J end by 4 bases, with 15 bases between. CDR1 is MNHEY, CDR2 SVGAGI, per germline. The CDR3 here is CASSRGGSGTEAFF. The DNA for the CDR3 is TGTGCCAGCAGCCGCGGGGGGAGCGGCACTGAAGCTTTCTTT.

J is TRBJ1-5 and V is TRBV29-1, with 9 nucleotides matching TRBD1. V dropped 4 bases and J dropped 0; count of bases not matched to a gene: 1. CDR3 length equals 14 residues. Germline V CDR1 and CDR2: SQVTM, ANQGSEA. The CDR3 spells CSVGDRVSNQPQHF. The DNA for the CDR3 is TGCAGCGTTGGGGACAGGGTTAGCAATCAGCCCCAGCATTTT. The whole variable domain, remainder taken from reference TRBV29-1 and TRBJ1-5, is SAVISQKPSRDICQRGTSLTIQCQVDSQVTMMFWYRQQPGQSLTLIATANQGSEATYESGFVIDKFPISRPNLTFSTLTVSNMSPEDSSIYLCSVGDRVSNQPQHFGDGTRLSIL.

This clonotype appeared a few times. The chain employs TRBV9 and TRBJ1-1; D not certain. Germline CDR1 reads SGDLS; CDR2 reads YYNGEE. The CDR3 is 13 amino acids. Trimming removed 7 bases at V and 0 bases at J, with 10 bases between. The CDR3 protein is CASAPGLNTEAFF. DNA for the CDR3: TGTGCCAGCGCACCGGGCCTGAACACTGAAGCTTTCTTT.

This clonotype has ten or more counts. The gene calls are TRBV7-9 and TRBJ2-3, with D possibly matching TRBD2 (5 bases). The CDR3 has 14 amino acids. Germline CDR1 and CDR2: SEHNR and FQNEAQ (reference sequence). V was clipped by 5 bases and J by 5 bases, with 14 bases between them. CDR3 nucleotides: TGTGCCAGCAGCGACGTCCTAGCAGGAGATACGCAGTATTTT. It codes for CASSDVLAGDTQYF.

The chain is built from TRBV12-3 or TRBV12-4 and TRBJ1-1, with 9 bases identical to TRBD1. The CDR3 loop spans 16 amino acids. J was trimmed by 6 bases and V by 7 bases; bases with no gene match: 15. CDR3 region: CASKPGQGIRMAEAFF. Here the CDR3 DNA reads TGTGCCAGCAAACCGGGACAGGGTATACGTATGGCTGAAGCTTTCTTT.

The chain combines TRBV6-2 or TRBV6-3 with TRBJ2-5; 8 positions agree with TRBD2. In germline, CDR1 is MNHEY, CDR2 SVGEGT. V gave up 6 bases and J gave up 2 bases; unmatched junction bases: 5. CDR3 length: 14 amino acids. CDR3 bases: TGTGCCAGCAGATTAAGCGGGGGTCAAGAGACCCAGTACTTC. Translating gives CASRLSGGQETQYF.

The rearrangement joins TRBV11-2 to TRBJ1-6; D remains unclear. Germline CDR1 SGHAT, CDR2 FQNNGV. The CDR3 is 13 amino acids. V lost 1 base and J 7 bases, leaving 5 bases between the germline ends. The CDR3 region is CASSLVENSPLHF. For the CDR3, the DNA is TGTGCCAGCAGCTTAGTCGAAAATTCACCCCTCCACTTT.

There are a few counts of this clonotype. The genes are TRBV10-3 and TRBJ2-6; 7 positions match TRBD2. Germline CDR1 ENHRY, CDR2 SYGVKD. The CDR3 loop spans 13 amino acids. V was clipped by 11 bases and J by 1 base; unmatched bases: 2. The CDR3 bases are TGTGCCGCCGGGGGGTCTGGGGCCAACGTCCTGACTTTC. It yields the protein CAAGGSGANVLTF.

J is TRBJ2-4 and V is TRBV12-3 or TRBV12-4; 7 positions agree with TRBD2. V lost 0 bases, J lost 11 bases, and 13 bases stayed unmatched. The CDR3 totals 16 residues. CDR3 coding DNA: TGTGCCAGCAGTTTAGCGCTAGGGACTACCAGTACAGTTCAGTACTTC. It encodes CASSLALGTTSTVQYF.

This clonotype was counted a few times. The chain uses TRBV18 and TRBJ1-1; 8 bases agree with TRBD1. J lost 8 bases, V lost 4 bases, and 6 bases had no gene match. There are 13 residues in the CDR3. CDR1 is KGHSH and CDR2 is LQKENI in the germline V gene. CDR3 in amino acids: CASSLRWTGEAFF. The DNA of the CDR3 is TGTGCCAGCTCACTACGTTGGACAGGGGAAGCTTTCTTT.

This rearrangement joins TRBV6-1 to TRBJ1-1, with unresolved D. Germline CDR1 is MNHNS and CDR2 is SASEGT. This CDR3 comprises 13 residues. Trimming shortened V by 6 bases and J by 8 bases, and 16 bases separated the two germline ends. This chain's CDR3 is CASSRSGEGEAFF. In DNA form, the CDR3 reads TGTGCCAGCAGCCGAAGTGGGGAAGGAGAAGCTTTCTTT.

The chain links TRBV29-1 to TRBJ1-1; D perhaps matches TRBD1 (5 bases). Between the trimmed V and J ends, which lost 4 bases and 4 bases, there was a span of 10 bases. Germline CDR1 is SQVTM and CDR2 is ANQGSEA. This CDR3 comprises 12 residues. The CDR3 loop is CSVAGFSTEAFF. In nucleotides, the CDR3 is TGCAGCGTTGCAGGGTTTAGCACTGAAGCTTTCTTT.

This clonotype appeared a few times. V and J are TRBV13 and TRBJ2-7; D is perhaps TRBD2 (6 bases). V was shortened by 5 bases and J by 6 bases, with 20 bases between the two germline ends. Germline CDR1 PRHDT, CDR2 FYEKMQ (reference sequence). CDR3 length: 15 amino acids. CDR3 DNA: TGTGCCAGCAGCCCCACCCCGACTAGTATCGGCGAGCAGTACTTC. Translated, it gives CASSPTPTSIGEQYF.

The sample holds a few counts of this clonotype. This chain uses TRBV4-1 with TRBJ1-1, with no clear D. The CDR3 is made up of 16 amino acids. The V gene's germline CDR1 is MGHRA and CDR2 YSYEKL. Trimming took 4 bases from V and 4 from J, leaving 19 bases between them. CDR3 bases: TGCGCCAGCAGCCCTAGCTATCCCGATGTGAGCACTGAAGCTTTCTTT. This gives the protein CASSPSYPDVSTEAFF.

The rearrangement links TRBV12-3 or TRBV12-4 to TRBJ2-7, with D perhaps given as TRBD1 or TRBD2 (6 bases each). Trimming stripped 5 bases from V and 5 bases from J, with 25 bases between. The CDR3 consists of 17 residues. CDR3 sequence: CASSLPRGGRGKNEQYF. For the CDR3, the DNA is TGTGCCAGCAGTCTACCTCGTGGGGGGCGCGGAAAGAACGAGCAGTACTTC.